This TCR beta chain was recovered during a study of post-analysis software for immune sequencing data. Study details: In terms of disease course, relapsing-remitting, secondary progressive and progressive-relapsing multiple sclerosis were included.

In its sample, this clonotype was seen a few times. Its target is unknown. The authors incorporated unique molecular identifiers into the TCR beta cDNA libraries. Out of 1 to 10 million T cells, about 500,000 cDNA molecules were generated. A single record per CDR3 protein comes from TCRdb applying MiXCR to the PCR reads. The data show roughly 600,000 distinct CDR3 sequences, about 44% seen once. V lost 5 bases and J 5 bases, leaving 9 bases between the germline ends. This CDR3 has 13 residues. The germline V gene encodes CDR1 KGHSH and CDR2 LQKENI. Notes on the study in general: Significantly lower normalized Chao1 diversity was seen in multiple sclerosis patients than in controls. Patients carried a few TRBV segments more frequently than controls did, and TRBV5-6, TRBV5-1 and TRBV20-1 were among them.

Sequenced: blood. The sequence was collected from a girl aged 10-17 years with multiple sclerosis. The gene calls are TRBV18 and TRBJ1-4; no clear D. In DNA form, the CDR3 reads TGTGCCAGCTCAAGGCAGCCCAATGAAAAACTGTTTTTT. This codes for CASSRQPNEKLFF.